This T cell receptor (beta chain) comes out of a study of blood T cells in healthy people across ages. The second PCR ran 7 to 11 cycles with a sample-barcoded 5' primer and J-beta primers. Each sample yielded at least 3 million CDR3-containing paired-end reads. Via MiXCR, TCRdb re-called the 5' RACE reads, giving one row per CDR3 protein. The data hold fewer than 900,000 distinct CDR3 sequences, with approximately 49% observed a single time. Worth noting for this clonotype: The antigen is unknown.

Trimming took off 5 bases at V and 2 bases at J, with 6 bases between the two ends. This CDR3 has 13 residues. Germline V gene data show CDR1 as MNHNY and CDR2 as SVGAGI (reference sequence). Study-wide findings and caveats: Naive T cell percentage strongly correlated with TCR beta diversity. Both higher diversity and more naive CD4+ cells marked long-lived donors when set against aged donors.

The genes are TRBV6-6 and TRBJ2-2; no firm D call. The sequence was obtained from an older woman in good health. The material sequenced was blood. The CDR3 loop reads CASSHRNTGELFF. Here the CDR3 DNA reads TGTGCCAGCAGTCACAGAAACACCGGGGAGCTGTTTTTT.